The 20 T cell receptor beta chains in this list originate from one sample, sequenced in a study of cytomegalovirus exposure and HLA in healthy donors. PCR was performed using 60 Vbeta and 13 Jbeta primers. Assay used: immunoSEQ multiplex PCR; TCRdb lists only in-frame clones, some missing. The data hold under 200,000 clones, with around 85% observed a single time. Sequenced sample: PBMCs. The receptors derive from a human donor in good health.

This chain connects TRBV10-1 to TRBJ2-5; 7 bases line up with TRBD2. The ends lost 6 bases at V and 5 bases at J; junction bases unmatched: 9. Looked up from germline, CDR1 is WNHNN and CDR2 is SYGVQD (reference sequence). The CDR3 is made up of 14 amino acids. In DNA, the CDR3 is TGCGCCAGCAGGGGCTTTGGGGGGGAGGAGACCCAGTACTTC. This gives the protein CASRGFGGEETQYF.

The chain is built from TRBV4-2 and TRBJ1-2; 7 bases fit TRBD1. V lost 0 bases to trimming and J lost 4 bases; unmatched junction nucleotides: 2. The CDR3 totals 14 residues. Germline V gene data show CDR1 as LGHNA and CDR2 as YNFKEQ. CDR3 bases: TGTGCCAGCAGCCAAGAGACAGGGAGCTATGGCTACACCTTC. It codes for CASSQETGSYGYTF.

The rearrangement joins TRBV13 to TRBJ1-1; tentatively, D is TRBD1 (5 bases). Deletions cut 5 bases from V and 5 bases from J, with 12 bases between. The CDR3 is 13 residues long. The germline gives CDR1 PRHDT, CDR2 FYEKMQ (reference sequence). CDR3 sequence reads: CASSPRESTEAFF. The CDR3 nucleotides are TGTGCCAGCAGCCCCAGGGAATCGACTGAAGCTTTCTTT.

V usage is TRBV9 and J usage is TRBJ1-6; D may be TRBD1 (6 bases). The CDR3 spans 13 residues. The V gene's germline CDR1 is SGDLS and CDR2 YYNGEE. V lost 3 bases, J lost 8 bases, and 9 bases lay in between. CDR3 in amino acids: CASSDGQYSPLHF. The CDR3 nucleotides are TGTGCCAGCAGCGACGGACAGTATTCACCCCTCCACTTT.

This rearrangement joins TRBV4-1 to TRBJ2-7; 7 nucleotides agree with TRBD1. This CDR3 is 13 amino acids long. V trimming: 0 bases; J trimming: 4 bases; junction bases outside the gene matches: 0. In germline, CDR1 is MGHRA, CDR2 YSYEKL. The CDR3 DNA reads TGCGCCAGCAGCCAAGACAGGGGGTACGAGCAGTACTTC. Its protein product is CASSQDRGYEQYF.

This clone came up once. The chain employs TRBV18 and TRBJ1-2, with D unresolved. CDR3 length equals 13 residues. CDR1 KGHSH and CDR2 LQKENI come from the germline V gene. Trimming removed 3 bases at V and 0 bases at J, with 5 bases between. CDR3 protein: CASSPEANYGYTF. The CDR3 DNA follows: TGTGCCAGCTCACCGGAGGCTAACTATGGCTACACCTTC.

J is TRBJ2-2 and V is TRBV2, with 7 positions matching TRBD1. CDR3 length: 14 residues. Unmatched junction bases numbered 1, after V lost 5 bases and J lost 1 base. From germline, CDR1 is SNHLY and CDR2 FYNNEI. CDR3 in amino acids: CASSWTGNTGELFF. CDR3 in DNA: TGTGCCAGCAGTTGGACAGGGAACACCGGGGAGCTGTTTTTT.

The chain is built from TRBV5-8 and TRBJ1-5, with 8 bases identical to TRBD1. The CDR3 length is 15 residues. V lost 4 bases, J lost 1 base, and 4 bases stayed unmatched. The germline gives CDR1 SGHTS, CDR2 YDEGEE. The CDR3: CASSTRGLSNQPQHF. The CDR3 bases are TGTGCCAGCAGCACCAGGGGGCTGAGCAATCAGCCCCAGCATTTT.

The chain is built from TRBV29-1 and TRBJ1-2; tentative D call: TRBD1 (5 bases). The CDR3 covers 14 residues. The V and J ends lost 4 bases and 1 base respectively, with 13 bases between them. The germline CDR1 and CDR2 sequences are SQVTM and ANQGSEA. CDR3 nucleotides: TGCAGCGTTGGGCAGACAGAGAATAACTATGGCTACACCTTC. This gives the protein CSVGQTENNYGYTF.

The chain is built from TRBV6-5 and TRBJ1-5; the D is unclear. The germline CDR1 and CDR2 sequences are MNHEY and SVGAGI. V lost 0 bases and J lost 7, with 13 bases in between. The CDR3 is 15 amino acids. CDR3 sequence reads: CASSYSIHVPQPQHF. The CDR3 bases are TGTGCCAGCAGTTACTCGATACATGTCCCCCAGCCCCAGCATTTT.

CDR3 loop: CASSRRHRGAGNTIYF. The CDR3 DNA follows: TGTGCCAGCAGCCGCCGTCACAGGGGGGCTGGAAACACCATATATTTT. The chain has TRBV5-6 and TRBJ1-3; 8 bases match TRBD1. After removal of 4 bases from V and 2 bases from J, the junction contained 8 bases not matched to a gene. Germline CDR1 SGHDT, CDR2 YYEEEE. CDR3 length: 16 amino acids.

V usage is TRBV2 and J usage is TRBJ2-1, with 8 bases lining up with TRBD1. Trimming cost V 3 bases and J 10 bases; bases outside gene matches: 11. Germline lookup yields CDR1 SNHLY and CDR2 FYNNEI. This CDR3 contains 15 residues. CDR3 in DNA: TGTGCCAGCAGTGACATAAGGCAGGGGGCAAGGGAGCAGTTCTTC. Translated, it gives CASSDIRQGAREQFF.

This chain connects TRBV12-5 to TRBJ1-1; TRBD1 matches at 7 bases. The germline gives CDR1 LGHNT, CDR2 FRNRAP. V gave up 6 bases and J gave up 7 bases; unmatched junction bases: 8. The length of the CDR3 is 13 residues. The CDR3, as DNA: TGTGCTAGTGGATTACAGGGGTACCTTGAAGCTTTCTTT. Translation gives CASGLQGYLEAFF.

The V gene is TRBV9, the J gene TRBJ2-1; 9 positions match TRBD2. With 1 base clipped from V and 4 bases from J, the junction kept 3 bases outside the gene matches. The germline V gene has CDR1 SGDLS and CDR2 YYNGEE. The CDR3 sequence is 15 residues long. The CDR3 DNA is TGTGCCAGCAGCGTAATAGCGGGGGCATACAATGAGCAGTTCTTC. It translates to CASSVIAGAYNEQFF. The full variable domain, completed using reference TRBV9 and TRBJ2-1, is DSGVTQTPKHLITATGQRVTLRCSPRSGDLSVYWYQQSLDQGLQFLIQYYNGEERAKGNILERFSAQQFPDLHSELNLSSLELGDSALYFCASSVIAGAYNEQFFGPGTRLTVL.

The chain couples TRBV4-2 to TRBJ2-5; 14 nucleotides align to TRBD2. The CDR3 spans 17 residues. The germline V gene encodes CDR1 LGHNA and CDR2 YNFKEQ. V shed 1 base and J 1 base; nucleotides not matched to a gene: 2. The CDR3 sequence: CASSQGTSGGTQETQYF. CDR3 bases: TGTGCCAGCAGCCAAGGGACTAGCGGGGGGACCCAAGAGACCCAGTACTTC.

The V gene is TRBV9, the J gene TRBJ2-2, with D perhaps TRBD2 (6 bases). CDR1 is SGDLS and CDR2 is YYNGEE in the germline V gene. The CDR3 spans 18 residues. Trimming left V 1 base short and J 4 bases short, with 20 bases between. The DNA for the CDR3 is TGTGCCAGCAGCGTAAGCGCTAGCGCGTTAGTGGGCACCGGGGAGCTGTTTTTT. It is translated as CASSVSASALVGTGELFF.

This CDR3 is CASSLQGAGETQYF. For the CDR3, the DNA is TGTGCCAGCAGCTTACAGGGGGCGGGAGAGACCCAGTACTTC. The chain couples TRBV5-6 to TRBJ2-5; 9 bases align to TRBD1. After removal of 2 bases from V and 4 bases from J, the junction contained 3 bases not matched to a gene. Germline lookup yields CDR1 SGHDT and CDR2 YYEEEE. The CDR3 sequence is 14 residues long.

The chain couples TRBV7-2 to TRBJ2-1, with 8 bases matching TRBD2. Germline assignment: CDR1 SGHTA and CDR2 FQGNSA. V shed 6 bases and J 16 bases; nucleotides not matched to a gene: 11. The CDR3 length is 12 residues. The CDR3 region is CASRQFNGLAFF. DNA for the CDR3: TGTGCCAGCAGGCAGTTTAATGGACTAGCCTTCTTC.

The genes are TRBV19 and TRBJ2-2; tentative D call: TRBD1 (6 bases). This CDR3 has 16 residues. With 7 bases removed from V and 4 bases from J, the gap between germline ends came to 19 bases. CDR1 and CDR2 (germline): LNHDA, SQIVND (reference sequence). The CDR3 DNA follows: TGTGCCAGTACTTATGGGGGCTTATCGGGCACCGGGGAGCTGTTTTTT. Amino acids: CASTYGGLSGTGELFF.

This clone was recorded only once. The chain joins TRBV2 to TRBJ2-7; 9 nucleotides match TRBD1. CDR3 size: 15 residues. Germline loops: CDR1 SNHLY, CDR2 FYNNEI. The trim removed 6 bases at V and 7 bases at J, leaving 13 bases unmatched. CDR3 nucleotide sequence: TGTGCCAGCAGCAAGTCAGGACAGGGGCATAGAGAGCAGTACTTC. Translating it yields CASSKSGQGHREQYF.